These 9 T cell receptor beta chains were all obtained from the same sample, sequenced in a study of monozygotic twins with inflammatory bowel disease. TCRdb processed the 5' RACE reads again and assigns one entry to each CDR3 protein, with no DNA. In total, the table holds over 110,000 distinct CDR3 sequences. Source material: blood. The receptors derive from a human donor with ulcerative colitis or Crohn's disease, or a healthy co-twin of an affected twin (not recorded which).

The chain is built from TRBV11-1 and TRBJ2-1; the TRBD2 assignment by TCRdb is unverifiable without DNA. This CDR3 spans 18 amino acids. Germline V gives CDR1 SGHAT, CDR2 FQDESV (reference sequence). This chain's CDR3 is CASSLARWSGTSINEQFF. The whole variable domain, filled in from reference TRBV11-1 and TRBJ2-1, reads EAEVAQSPRYKITEKSQAVAFWCDPISGHATLYWYRQILGQGPELLVQFQDESVVDDSQLPKDRFSAERLKGVDSTLKIQPAELGDSAMYLCASSLARWSGTSINEQFFGPGTRLTVL.

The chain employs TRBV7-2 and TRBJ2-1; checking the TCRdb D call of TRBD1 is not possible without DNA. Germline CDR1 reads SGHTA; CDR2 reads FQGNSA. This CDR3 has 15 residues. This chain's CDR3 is CASSLGFGPGNEQFF. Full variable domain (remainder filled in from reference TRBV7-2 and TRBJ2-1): GAGVSQSPSNKVTEKGKDVELRCDPISGHTALYWYRQSLGQGLEFLIYFQGNSAPDKSGLPSDRFSAERTGGSVSTLTIQRTQQEDSAVYLCASSLGFGPGNEQFFGPGTRLTVL.

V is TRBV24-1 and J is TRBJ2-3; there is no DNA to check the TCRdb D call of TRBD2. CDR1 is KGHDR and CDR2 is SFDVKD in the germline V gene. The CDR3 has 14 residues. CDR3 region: CATSHREWGDTQYF.

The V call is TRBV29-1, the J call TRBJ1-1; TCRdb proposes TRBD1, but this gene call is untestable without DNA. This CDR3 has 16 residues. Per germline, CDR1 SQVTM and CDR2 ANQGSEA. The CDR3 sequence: CSVEAVLRGSNTEAFF. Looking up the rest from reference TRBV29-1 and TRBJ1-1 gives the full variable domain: SAVISQKPSRDICQRGTSLTIQCQVDSQVTMMFWYRQQPGQSLTLIATANQGSEATYESGFVIDKFPISRPNLTFSTLTVSNMSPEDSSIYLCSVEAVLRGSNTEAFFGQGTRLTVV.

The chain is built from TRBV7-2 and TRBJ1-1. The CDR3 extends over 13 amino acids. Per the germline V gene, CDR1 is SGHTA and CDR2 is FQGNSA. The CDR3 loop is CASSLDPRQVAFF. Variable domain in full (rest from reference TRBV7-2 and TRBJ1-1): GAGVSQSPSNKVTEKGKDVELRCDPISGHTALYWYRQSLGQGLEFLIYFQGNSAPDKSGLPSDRFSAERTGGSVSTLTIQRTQQEDSAVYLCASSLDPRQVAFFGQGTRLTVV.

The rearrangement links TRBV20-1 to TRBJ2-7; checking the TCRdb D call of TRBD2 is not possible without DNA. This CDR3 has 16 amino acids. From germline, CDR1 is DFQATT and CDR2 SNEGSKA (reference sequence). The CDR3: CSARDFKAVGTYEQYF.

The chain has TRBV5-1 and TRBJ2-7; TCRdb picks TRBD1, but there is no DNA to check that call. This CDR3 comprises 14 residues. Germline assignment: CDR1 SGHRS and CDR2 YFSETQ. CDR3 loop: CASSLVTGLGEQYF.

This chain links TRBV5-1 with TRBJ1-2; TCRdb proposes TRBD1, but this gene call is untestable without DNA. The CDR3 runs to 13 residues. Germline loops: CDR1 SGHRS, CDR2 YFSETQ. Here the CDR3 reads CASSRDTNYGYTF.

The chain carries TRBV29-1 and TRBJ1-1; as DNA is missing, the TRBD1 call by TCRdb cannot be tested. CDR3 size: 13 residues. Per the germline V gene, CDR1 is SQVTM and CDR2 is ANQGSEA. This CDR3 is CSAQQGGDTEAFF.